The clone carrying this T cell receptor (beta chain) was counted a few times. The antigen remains undetermined. TCR beta rearrangements were amplified from peripheral blood genomic DNA. The data are from a study of T cell repertoires in aging, cancer and after chemotherapy. Study context: The whole study produced a dataset of about 8.8 million TCR reads.

V lost 0 bases, J lost 3 bases, and 14 bases stayed unmatched. Germline assignment: CDR1 MNHNS and CDR2 SASEGT. The CDR3 totals 19 residues. Findings and caveats of the study: In cancer patients, declining TCR diversity with age involved lost richness and lost evenness.

TRB rearrangements spanning V, D and J were amplified using mixed TRB-A/B primers. TCRdb reanalysed the multiplex PCR reads using MiXCR and keeps one entry per CDR3 protein. The sample shows around 2,000 distinct CDR3 sequences, roughly 34% of them seen only once. The receptor was derived from a human donor with a solid tumor. The sequenced material came from blood. The gene calls are TRBV6-1 and TRBJ2-4; 7 nucleotides agree with TRBD1. CDR3 sequence: CASSEARGPGRDDKNIQYF. The CDR3 DNA reads as TGTGCCAGCAGTGAAGCGAGGGGGCCTGGCAGGGACGACAAAAACATTCAGTACTTC.